This record concerns one T cell receptor (beta chain) sequence. Original handling: Cell counts per sample came from amplifying reference gene primers. Only in-frame clones appear in the TCRdb table, and some are missing; sequencing was by immunoSEQ multiplex PCR. Clonal size and the V and J genes are those of that table, whereas D and trimming came from the DNA. The data contain roughly 200,000 clones, 75% to 90% of them seen just once; the ten biggest clones take up around 3.3%. This record comes from a study of blood T cell repertoires in COVID-19. Study-wide context: Sites across the United States, Italy and Spain contributed samples from acute and convalescent COVID-19.

This CDR3 is built from 14 residues. The junction had 5 bases not matched to a gene; V was cut back by 7 bases and J by 2 bases. Germline V CDR1 and CDR2: MDHEN, SYDVKM. Input material: peripheral blood. The receptor comes from a man aged 60 to 69 with acute or convalescent COVID-19. The V gene is TRBV28, the J gene TRBJ2-7; 10 nucleotides line up with TRBD1. CDR3 protein: CASNPGQGPYEQYF. CDR3 coding DNA: TGTGCCAGCAACCCGGGACAGGGGCCCTACGAGCAGTACTTC.